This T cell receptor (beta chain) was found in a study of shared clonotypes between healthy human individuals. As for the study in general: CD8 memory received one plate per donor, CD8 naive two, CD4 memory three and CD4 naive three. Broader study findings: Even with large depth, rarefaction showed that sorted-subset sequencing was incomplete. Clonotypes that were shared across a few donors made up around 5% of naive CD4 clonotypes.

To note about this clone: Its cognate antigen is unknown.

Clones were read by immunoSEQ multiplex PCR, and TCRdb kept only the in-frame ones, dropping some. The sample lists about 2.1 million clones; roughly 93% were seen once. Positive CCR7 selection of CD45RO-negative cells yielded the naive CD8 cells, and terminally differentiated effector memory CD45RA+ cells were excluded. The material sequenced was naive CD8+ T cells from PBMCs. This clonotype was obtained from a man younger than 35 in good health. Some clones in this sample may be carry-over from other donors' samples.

CDR3 amino acids: CASSFRDGQETQYF. Written as DNA, the CDR3 is TGTGCCAGCAGCTTCCGGGACGGACAAGAGACCCAGTACTTC. The chain uses TRBV13 and TRBJ2-5; either TRBD1 or TRBD2 may supply D (5 bases each). The V end lost 3 bases, the J end lost 2 bases, and 10 bases lay between the germline ends. The CDR3 is 14 amino acids. Per the germline V gene, CDR1 is PRHDT and CDR2 is FYEKMQ (reference sequence).